These 14 T cell receptor beta chains were all obtained from the same sample, sequenced in a study of tumor and adjacent non-tumor tissue in lung cancer (dated by TCRdb to the late 2010s). Bulk unsorted tissue served as the source for RNA extraction, and RNA quality was assessed using a NanoDrop ND-1000 and an Agilent 2100. The library was obtained by multiplex PCR. The sequencer was an Illumina HiSeq 2500. TCRbeta libraries were built by three rounds of nested PCR using primers (Table S4), following protocols modified from ARM-PCR. TCRdb took the public reads, trimmed them with fastp at Q25, ran MiXCR for clone calling and kept in-frame beta chains. Entries are consolidated by CDR3 protein sequence, retaining the most common genes and DNA. The sample data list about 85,000 distinct CDR3 sequences, and approximately 57% of these were observed just once. The top ten hold roughly 15% of the sample. Specimen: lung tumor tissue. These receptors all stem from a man aged 65 to 79 with non-small cell lung cancer.

For this clonotype: A read error is possible here, since a much larger clone lies one base away. The chain combines TRBV7-9 with TRBJ1-1; D may be TRBD1 (5 bases). The V end lost 7 bases, the J end lost 0 bases, and 15 bases lay between the germline ends. The CDR3 extends over 15 amino acids. Looked up from germline, CDR1 is SEHNR and CDR2 is FQNEAQ (reference sequence). This CDR3 reads CASNRGDRLNTEAFF. Here the CDR3 DNA reads TGTGCCAGCAACCGAGGGGACCGCCTGAACACTGAAGCTTTCTTT.

This clonotype was seen many times. The V and J genes are TRBV5-4 and TRBJ2-1; TRBD2 might be the D (6 bases). This CDR3 has 15 residues. The germline V gene has CDR1 SGHNT and CDR2 YYREEE (reference sequence). V was shortened by 0 bases and J by 1 base, with 8 bases between the two germline ends. CDR3 DNA: TGTGCCAGCAGCTTGGAAAGCGGGTCCTACAATGAGCAGTTCTTC. The encoded protein is CASSLESGSYNEQFF.

Turning to this clonotype: Germline is not matched at one junction end, which may reflect a read error. The chain uses TRBV6-5 and TRBJ2-2, with TRBD1 matching over 12 bases. Germline assignment: CDR1 MNHEY and CDR2 SVGAGI. This CDR3 spans 17 amino acids. CDR3 nucleotide sequence: TGTGTCAGCAGTTACTCGGGACAGGGGGCCGAGACCGGGGAGCTGCTTTTT. Protein sequence: CVSSYSGQGAETGELLF.

A remark on this clonotype: A read error may account for a junction end that differs from germline. The rearrangement joins TRBV2 to TRBJ2-1; 14 bases fit TRBD2. Germline values: CDR1 SNHLY, CDR2 FYNNEI. The CDR3 spans 13 residues. The CDR3 protein is CATGLAGGGEHFF. CDR3 DNA sequence: TGTGCCACAGGACTAGCGGGAGGCGGGGAGCACTTCTTC.

This clonotype was seen ten or more times. The V gene is TRBV6-5, the J gene TRBJ2-7; 11 nucleotides agree with TRBD1. V lost 7 bases, J lost 3 bases, and 8 bases stayed unmatched. Looked up from germline, CDR1 is MNHEY and CDR2 is SVGAGI. The CDR3 spans 15 residues. CDR3 coding DNA: TGTGCCAGCAACCGCAGGACAGGGGGCTACTACGAGCAGTACTTC. This encodes CASNRRTGGYYEQYF.

As concerns this clonotype: The junction shows a germline mismatch at one end, possibly a read error. This chain uses TRBV11-2 with TRBJ1-2; D perhaps matches TRBD1 (5 bases). CDR3 length: 13 amino acids. CDR1 is SGHAT and CDR2 is FQNNGV in the germline V gene. CDR3 sequence (DNA): TGTGTCAGCAGCTTGACAAACCTGGACATCCTCACCTTC. Its translation: CVSSLTNLDILTF.

The chain is built from TRBV11-2 and TRBJ2-2; the match to TRBD2 covers 8 bases. Trimming took 6 bases from V and 6 from J; bases not matched to a gene: 12. Germline V lookup: CDR1 SGHAT, CDR2 FQNNGV. This CDR3 has 16 residues. CDR3 loop: CASSLTERGGSGELFF. The CDR3 DNA reads as TGTGCCAGCAGTTTAACTGAACGGGGGGGTTCCGGGGAGCTGTTTTTT.

The chain employs TRBV28 and TRBJ2-4, with D perhaps TRBD2 (5 bases). V was clipped by 6 bases and J by 0 bases, with 12 bases between them. Looked up from germline, CDR1 is MDHEN and CDR2 is SYDVKM. CDR3 length equals 15 residues. CDR3 sequence reads: CASSPRRLAKNIQYF. For the CDR3, the DNA is TGTGCCAGCAGCCCCCGGAGGTTAGCCAAAAACATTCAGTACTTC.

For this clonotype: This may stem from a read error, because a much larger clone lies one nucleotide away. The chain links TRBV5-4 to TRBJ2-3; 7 positions match TRBD1. The germline V gene has CDR1 SGHNT and CDR2 YYREEE (reference sequence). The CDR3 length is 17 residues. CDR3 DNA: TGTGCCAGCAGCTCGGACAGGCACCAAGGATTTGCAGATACGCGGTATTTT. This codes for CASSSDRHQGFADTRYF.

To note about this clonotype: This sequence may be a read error, since a much larger clone differs from it by one base. The rearrangement joins TRBV30 to TRBJ2-3; 8 nucleotides align to TRBD2. The CDR3 is 14 residues long. Germline CDR1 GTSNPN, CDR2 SVGIG (reference sequence). CDR3: CAWTSGRSTDTHYF. The CDR3 DNA sequence: TGTGCCTGGACTAGCGGGCGTAGCACAGATACGCATTATTTT.

The rearrangement uses TRBV11-2 and TRBJ2-1; D gene uncertain. Germline loops: CDR1 SGHAT, CDR2 FQNNGV. Trimming pared 5 bases from V and 4 bases from J, leaving 15 bases between. The CDR3 has 15 amino acids. The CDR3 region is CASSTDLGQYNEQFF. CDR3 nucleotide sequence: TGTGCCAGCAGCACGGATCTAGGCCAGTACAATGAGCAGTTCTTC.

This clonotype was seen many times. It may be a read error: a sequence one base away is much more abundant. CDR3 bases: TGTGCCAGCAGCTCAAAGACAGACTGCGAGCAGTACTTC. Its translation is CASSSKTDCEQYF. The V and J genes are TRBV11-1 and TRBJ2-7, with D maybe TRBD1 (5 bases). Trimming removed 4 bases from V and 6 bases from J, with 13 bases in between. The CDR3 consists of 13 residues. CDR1 is SGHAT, CDR2 FQDESV, per germline (reference sequence).

Of note for this clonotype: A read error is possible here, since a much larger clone lies one base away. This chain joins TRBV12-3 or TRBV12-4 and TRBJ2-1; D possibly corresponds to TRBD2 (6 bases). The CDR3 sequence is 16 residues long. The V gene lost 7 bases and the J gene lost 10 bases, with 26 bases spanning the gap. CDR3 in amino acids: CASTKHLARGSKEQFF. The CDR3 DNA is TGTGCCAGCACTAAGCACCTAGCGAGGGGAAGTAAGGAGCAGTTCTTC.

Concerning this clonotype: A much larger clone lies one base from this, so it may be a read error. V is TRBV29-1 and J is TRBJ2-1; no definite D call. The CDR3 loop spans 17 amino acids. Germline V CDR1 and CDR2: SQVTM, ANQGSEA. Trimming took 4 bases from V and 7 from J, leaving 26 bases between them. CDR3 loop: CSVVSYSRQQLRNEQFF. CDR3 nucleotides: TGCAGCGTTGTGTCCTATAGTCGGCAACAGTTAAGGAATGAGCAGTTCTTC.